Below, 11 T cell receptor beta chains from the same sample are listed, as sequenced in a study of cytomegalovirus exposure and HLA in healthy donors. The repertoire was sequenced with immunoSEQ multiplex PCR; TCRdb's copy has only in-frame clones and lacks some. The sample yields roughly 280,000 clones, approximately 83% seen once. Specimen: PBMCs. The receptors were sampled from a woman aged 18-35 years in good health and CMV-seronegative.

This chain joins TRBV30 and TRBJ1-5; TRBD1 is a possible D gene (5 bases). The V end lost 2 bases, the J end lost 7 bases, and 12 bases lay between the germline ends. This CDR3 is 13 amino acids long. The germline CDR1 and CDR2 sequences are GTSNPN and SVGIG (reference sequence). The CDR3, as DNA: TGTGCCTGGAGTTGGGGGGAATACCAGCCCCAGCATTTT. Protein: CAWSWGEYQPQHF.

This sequence joins TRBV5-8 and TRBJ2-5; TRBD2 aligns across 10 bases. With V trimmed by 2 bases and J by 5 bases, 9 bases remained unmatched. The CDR3 is 16 residues long. The germline V gene has CDR1 SGHTS and CDR2 YDEGEE. CDR3 loop: CASSFGSSGGYETQYF. The DNA of the CDR3 is TGTGCCAGCAGCTTTGGGTCTAGCGGGGGTTACGAGACCCAGTACTTC.

The V and J genes are TRBV29-1 and TRBJ2-5; 7 bases line up with TRBD1. The V segment lost 1 base and the J segment 1 base; nucleotides outside the gene matches: 3. The CDR3 runs 14 residues. Germline CDR1 SQVTM, CDR2 ANQGSEA. The CDR3 region is CSVEVQGFQETQYF. The CDR3, as DNA: TGCAGCGTTGAAGTACAGGGGTTCCAAGAGACCCAGTACTTC. Full variable domain (missing parts from reference TRBV29-1 and TRBJ2-5): SAVISQKPSRDICQRGTSLTIQCQVDSQVTMMFWYRQQPGQSLTLIATANQGSEATYESGFVIDKFPISRPNLTFSTLTVSNMSPEDSSIYLCSVEVQGFQETQYFGPGTRLLVL.

The chain carries TRBV11-3 and TRBJ2-7; 8 nucleotides match TRBD2. Losses at the gene ends were 3 bases for V and 4 bases for J; bases not matched to a gene: 5. CDR1 and CDR2 from the germline V gene are SGHNT and YENEEA. The CDR3 totals 14 residues. The CDR3 DNA is TGTGCCAGCAGCTTTGGGACTAGGGGTTACGAGCAGTACTTC. Amino acid sequence: CASSFGTRGYEQYF.

The chain carries TRBV28 and TRBJ2-5; 8 nucleotides align to TRBD2. CDR3 size: 14 residues. V gave up 6 bases and J gave up 6 bases; unmatched junction bases: 9. Germline CDR1 and CDR2: MDHEN and SYDVKM. The CDR3 DNA sequence: TGTGCCAGCAGCCAACACCGGGGGGGGAAGACCCAGTACTTC. This translates into CASSQHRGGKTQYF.

The chain employs TRBV27 and TRBJ1-1; D is possibly TRBD1 (6 bases). CDR1 is MNHEY, CDR2 SMNVEV, per germline (reference sequence). Trimming pared 4 bases from V and 1 base from J, leaving 7 bases between. The CDR3 is made up of 13 amino acids. CDR3 amino acids: CASSSGQNTEAFF. As DNA, the CDR3 is TGTGCCAGCAGTTCGGGACAGAACACTGAAGCTTTCTTT.

The chain couples TRBV19 to TRBJ1-5; D call uncertain. CDR1 and CDR2 (germline): LNHDA, SQIVND (reference sequence). This CDR3 comprises 15 residues. V was trimmed by 4 bases and J by 0 bases, leaving 10 bases between them. CDR3 protein: CASSTSEYSNQPQHF. In nucleotides, the CDR3 is TGTGCCAGTAGTACCTCAGAATATAGCAATCAGCCCCAGCATTTT.

The chain carries TRBV2 and TRBJ2-7; 9 positions agree with TRBD2. The J segment lost 1 base and the V segment lost 8 bases, leaving 6 bases of the junction unmatched. This CDR3 comprises 14 residues. CDR1 and CDR2 from the germline V gene are SNHLY and FYNNEI. Here the CDR3 reads CASSEREVSYEQYF. The DNA of the CDR3 is TGTGCCAGCTCCGAGCGGGAGGTGTCCTACGAGCAGTACTTC.

This chain joins TRBV10-1 and TRBJ1-2; D remains unclear. V was shortened by 2 bases and J by 5 bases, with 15 bases between the two germline ends. The CDR3 runs 15 residues. Germline values: CDR1 WNHNN, CDR2 SYGVQD (reference sequence). CDR3: CASSETPGSFYGYTF. Written as DNA, the CDR3 is TGCGCCAGCAGTGAGACACCGGGGTCCTTTTATGGCTACACCTTC.

The V call is TRBV28, the J call TRBJ2-7; 11 nucleotides align to TRBD2. From germline, CDR1 is MDHEN and CDR2 SYDVKM. V trimming: 6 bases; J trimming: 2 bases; junction bases outside the gene matches: 12. This CDR3 region has 17 residues. CDR3: CASRGSGRGRIAYEQYF. CDR3 nucleotide sequence: TGTGCCAGCAGAGGTAGCGGGAGGGGCCGGATCGCCTACGAGCAGTACTTC.

The rearrangement uses TRBV29-1 and TRBJ1-2, with unresolved D. Trimming stripped 4 bases from V and 2 bases from J, with 11 bases between. The germline V gene encodes CDR1 SQVTM and CDR2 ANQGSEA. The CDR3 has 13 amino acids. The CDR3 DNA sequence: TGCAGCGTTGTAGCGGGTCACAACTATGGCTACACCTTC. Translated: CSVVAGHNYGYTF.